The present TCR beta chain was sequenced within a study of shared clonotypes between healthy human individuals. Study-wide background: Those who served as donors were a couple of women and a few men between the ages of 18 and 49. Overall study results and limits: Rarefaction analysis demonstrated incomplete sorted-subset sequencing notwithstanding large depth.

This CDR3 contains 14 residues. Trimming left V 6 bases short and J 0 bases short, with 11 bases between. The V gene's germline CDR1 is MNHNS and CDR2 SASEGT. Libraries were prepared by immunoSEQ multiplex PCR; TCRdb keeps only in-frame clonotypes and omits some of them. The sample yields about 2.4 million clones, 93% seen once. On this clone itself: The antigen is not known.

The specimen sequenced was naive CD4+ T cells from PBMCs. The sample's subset: CD45RA+ positively selected. This TCR derives from a man between 18 and 29 years old in good health. Some clones in this sample may be carry-over from other donors' samples. V gene TRBV6-1 combines with J gene TRBJ1-1; the D is unclear. CDR3 nucleotides: TGTGCCAGCAGAACTTCCGGGGTGAACACTGAAGCTTTCTTT. It yields the protein CASRTSGVNTEAFF.